This T cell receptor (beta chain) was found in a study of blood T cell repertoires in COVID-19. Overall study: Samples taken during acute and convalescent COVID-19 were collected in the United States, Italy and Spain. T cells, B-cell-depleted T cells, or PBMCs supplied cDNA or gDNA.

How the authors handled the data: Estimation of nucleated cell counts was performed using reference gene primer amplification. Some clones are missing from TCRdb's copy, which holds only in-frame ones; the method was immunoSEQ multiplex PCR. Clonal size and the V and J genes are those of that table, whereas D and trimming came from the DNA. Among 65,000 or so clones, more than 75% were seen once, and the ten largest hold 0.65% to 0.9%. Germline V lookup: CDR1 MNHNY, CDR2 SVGAGI (reference sequence). This CDR3 comprises 17 residues. Unmatched junction bases numbered 16, after V lost 5 bases and J lost 6 bases.

Sequencing was performed on peripheral blood. This receptor was identified in a woman in her seventies with acute or convalescent COVID-19. The genes are TRBV6-6 and TRBJ2-4; 7 nucleotides agree with TRBD2. The CDR3 DNA reads as TGTGCCAGCAGTCAAATATGGGACTACCTGGGGCTAAACATTCAGTACTTC. Encoded protein: CASSQIWDYLGLNIQYF.